One sample yielded the 24 T cell receptor beta chains listed below, sequenced in a study of blood T cells in healthy people across ages. The use of a sample-barcoded 5' primer and a J-beta primer mix characterized a second PCR of 7 to 11 cycles. TCRdb processed the 5' RACE reads anew with MiXCR; each CDR3 protein has one entry. Here the sample spans 1.8 million or so distinct CDR3 sequences, more than 35% being singletons. Sequencing was carried out using blood. The receptors were gathered from a human donor in good health.

This clonotype came up a few times. This chain joins TRBV7-7 and TRBJ2-1; no definite D call. CDR1 is SSHAT, CDR2 FNYEAQ, per germline (reference sequence). The V gene lost 5 bases and the J gene lost 5 bases, with 13 bases spanning the gap. The CDR3 totals 14 residues. CDR3 in amino acids: CASSLSGSDNEQFF. CDR3 nucleotides: TGTGCCAGCAGCCTAAGTGGGTCGGACAATGAGCAGTTCTTC.

This clonotype was picked up a small number of times. V usage is TRBV11-2 and J usage is TRBJ2-3; D tentatively fits TRBD1 or TRBD2 (5 bases each). V was pared by 11 bases and J by 4 bases, with 19 bases between. CDR1 SGHAT and CDR2 FQNNGV come from the germline V gene. The CDR3 is 14 amino acids. The CDR3, as DNA: TGTGCCGTCGTGAGGGGCAGGATGTCAGATACGCAGTATTTT. It encodes CAVVRGRMSDTQYF.

The chain uses TRBV3-1 and TRBJ2-1; either TRBD1 or TRBD2 may supply D (5 bases each). Germline loops: CDR1 LGHDT, CDR2 YNNKEL (reference sequence). CDR3 length: 14 residues. The V and J ends lost 3 bases and 7 bases respectively, with 13 bases between them. CDR3 residues: CASSQGVLGNEQFF. The CDR3 nucleotides read TGTGCCAGCAGCCAGGGGGTGCTCGGGAATGAGCAGTTCTTC.

The sample holds a few counts of this clonotype. V usage is TRBV7-3 and J usage is TRBJ2-1; 8 positions agree with TRBD2. Per the germline V gene, CDR1 is SGHTA and CDR2 is FQGTGA. CDR3 length: 15 amino acids. V dropped 1 base and J dropped 5; count of bases not matched to a gene: 4. CDR3 DNA sequence: TGTGCCAGCAGCTTAAGTCGGGGGGGCCACAATGAGCAGTTCTTC. Protein sequence: CASSLSRGGHNEQFF. Full variable domain (rest looked up from reference TRBV7-3 and TRBJ2-1): GAGVSQTPSNKVTEKGKYVELRCDPISGHTALYWYRQSLGQGPEFLIYFQGTGAADDSGLPNDRFFAVRPEGSVSTLKIQRTERGDSAVYLCASSLSRGGHNEQFFGPGTRLTVL.

The gene calls are TRBV20-1 and TRBJ2-3, with D hard to call. Germline CDR1 and CDR2: DFQATT and SNEGSKA (reference sequence). The germline V and J ends were trimmed by 7 bases and 0 bases, with 11 bases remaining between them. CDR3 length: 13 residues. The CDR3 coding sequence is TGCAGTGTCTCACAACCCAGCACAGATACGCAGTATTTT. This sequence encodes CSVSQPSTDTQYF.

This clonotype was recorded a few times. The chain couples TRBV7-2 to TRBJ2-6, with 7 bases lining up with TRBD1. After removal of 5 bases from V and 1 base from J, the junction contained 8 bases not matched to a gene. CDR3 length equals 17 residues. From germline, CDR1 is SGHTA and CDR2 FQGNSA. The CDR3 DNA reads TGTGCCAGCAGCATCCGGGACAGTGTATCTGGGGCCAACGTCCTGACTTTC. This codes for CASSIRDSVSGANVLTF.

The chain employs TRBV7-6 and TRBJ1-1; D uncertain. V was pared by 6 bases and J by 0 bases, with 11 bases between. Germline assignment: CDR1 SGHVS and CDR2 FNYEAQ. The CDR3 extends over 14 amino acids. The CDR3 DNA reads as TGTGCCAGCAGACCCGGCGGACTGAACACTGAAGCTTTCTTT. This codes for CASRPGGLNTEAFF. The whole variable domain, remainder taken from reference TRBV7-6 and TRBJ1-1, is GAGVSQSPRYKVTKRGQDVALRCDPISGHVSLYWYRQALGQGPEFLTYFNYEAQQDKSGLPNDRFSAERPEGSISTLTIQRTEQRDSAMYRCASRPGGLNTEAFFGQGTRLTVV.

The chain has TRBV29-1 and TRBJ2-1; 7 bases are shared with TRBD2. Per germline, CDR1 SQVTM and CDR2 ANQGSEA. With 6 bases clipped from V and 2 bases from J, the junction kept 10 bases outside the gene matches. This CDR3 has 15 residues. CDR3 sequence: CSVKRGLAAYNEQFF. DNA of the CDR3: TGCAGCGTAAAGCGAGGGCTAGCGGCCTACAATGAGCAGTTCTTC.

The chain has TRBV20-1 and TRBJ2-1, with 14 bases fitting TRBD2. Germline V CDR1 and CDR2: DFQATT, SNEGSKA (reference sequence). CDR3 length equals 18 residues. V was clipped by 6 bases and J by 2 bases; unmatched bases: 12. The CDR3 DNA is TGCAGTGCCCCACTCCCCCGACTAGCGGGGGGGCCCTACAATGAGCAGTTCTTC. Its translation is CSAPLPRLAGGPYNEQFF.

The V gene is TRBV27, the J gene TRBJ2-4; 10 bases are a match to TRBD1. The tail of the sequence fits TRBJ2-7 better, so the J call may be wrong. The CDR3 runs 15 residues. CDR1 and CDR2 (germline): MNHEY, SMNVEV (reference sequence). CDR3 sequence (DNA): TGTGCCAGCAGTTCCCCGGGGACAGGGGTCGGCGAGCAGTACTTC. Protein sequence: CASSSPGTGVGEQYF.

V usage is TRBV20-1 and J usage is TRBJ2-7; no definite D call. CDR1 is DFQATT and CDR2 is SNEGSKA in the germline V gene (reference sequence). The CDR3 covers 15 residues. The ends were cut back, 7 bases at V and 1 base at J, with 20 bases in the middle. Here the CDR3 DNA reads TGCAGTGTTAGCAACCGGCCTGGTGGATCCTACGAGCAGTACTTC. It codes for CSVSNRPGGSYEQYF.

In the case of this clonotype: It may be a read error: a sequence one base away is much more abundant. This chain connects TRBV5-1 to TRBJ2-1; 7 bases match TRBD2. The length of the CDR3 is 15 residues. Germline CDR1 reads SGHRS; CDR2 reads YFSETQ. The CDR3 nucleotides read TGCGGCAGCAGCGGCGGGGGATTCTCCTACAATGAGCAGTTCTTC. Residues: CGSSGGGFSYNEQFF.

This clonotype appeared a few times. Given a much more abundant clone one base away, this may be a read error. The genes are TRBV11-2 and TRBJ2-4; TRBD1 or TRBD2 may be the D gene (6 bases each). The J call may be in error: the DNA end matches TRBJ2-5 better. This CDR3 spans 16 amino acids. CDR1 SGHAT and CDR2 FQNNGV come from the germline V gene. CDR3 bases: TGTGCCAGCAGCTCCTCACAGGGTCATATGGGGGGGACCCAGTACTTC. It encodes CASSSSQGHMGGTQYF.

The J gene is TRBJ1-2, the V gene TRBV6-6; possibly TRBD1 for D (5 bases). The CDR3 runs to 13 residues. In germline, CDR1 is MNHNY, CDR2 SVGAGI (reference sequence). The germline V and J ends were trimmed by 11 bases and 4 bases, with 17 bases remaining between them. The CDR3 reads CAGTREMGYGYTF. In nucleotides, the CDR3 is TGTGCCGGAACCAGGGAAATGGGCTATGGCTACACCTTC.

The CDR3 DNA reads as TGCGCCAGCAGCCAAACCGGGGCTAAGCAAGATACGCAGTATTTT. As protein: CASSQTGAKQDTQYF. The chain joins TRBV4-3 to TRBJ2-3; D might be TRBD1 or TRBD2, each matching 5 bases. V lost 2 bases to trimming and J lost 5 bases, with 14 bases between them. CDR1 and CDR2 from the germline V gene are LGHNA and YSLEER. This CDR3 comprises 15 residues.

This clonotype was observed a few times. V usage is TRBV5-1 and J usage is TRBJ2-1, with a weak D call TRBD2 (6 bases). Germline V lookup: CDR1 SGHRS, CDR2 YFSETQ. V gave up 4 bases and J gave up 6 bases, with 11 bases separating them. This CDR3 has 13 residues. The CDR3 is CASSREIGNEQFF. CDR3 sequence (DNA): TGCGCCAGCAGCCGGGAGATAGGCAATGAGCAGTTCTTC.

The sample holds a few counts of this clonotype. The chain uses TRBV4-2 and TRBJ1-2, with 7 nucleotides matching TRBD1. The CDR3 spans 17 residues. Per germline, CDR1 LGHNA and CDR2 YNFKEQ. The V gene end was trimmed by 0 bases and the J gene end by 8 bases; junction bases not matched to a gene: 15. CDR3 sequence (DNA): TGTGCCAGCAGCCAAGATGACTCCACAGGGGATGTGCACGGCTACACCTTC. Residues: CASSQDDSTGDVHGYTF.

The J gene is TRBJ1-1, the V gene TRBV5-1; D remains unclear. The CDR3 has 15 amino acids. Looked up from germline, CDR1 is SGHRS and CDR2 is YFSETQ. Trimming cost V 3 bases and J 3 bases, with 15 bases left between them. CDR3 coding DNA: TGCGCCAGCAGCTCGTCCGGCGGGGTGGACACTGAAGCTTTCTTT. Its translation: CASSSSGGVDTEAFF.

This clonotype was seen a handful of times. The chain is built from TRBV6-2 or TRBV6-3 and TRBJ2-5, with D possibly matching TRBD1 (5 bases). V lost 6 bases and J lost 11, with 31 bases in between. Germline V CDR1 and CDR2: MNHEY, SVGEGT. The CDR3 extends over 17 amino acids. CDR3 sequence reads: CASRPGRRQRSTYGQYF. Written as DNA, the CDR3 is TGTGCCAGCAGACCCGGACGAAGACAGAGATCTACCTACGGGCAGTACTTC.

This clonotype was seen more than once but under ten times. The V and J genes are TRBV4-2 and TRBJ2-5; no reliable D call. The CDR3 sequence is 15 residues long. CDR1 is LGHNA, CDR2 YNFKEQ, per germline. The V end lost 1 base, the J end lost 5 bases, and 14 bases lay between the germline ends. The CDR3 sequence: CASSQGKLMGETQYF. DNA of the CDR3: TGTGCCAGCAGCCAAGGAAAGCTGATGGGGGAGACCCAGTACTTC.

The CDR3: CASIQRTDTEAFF. In DNA, the CDR3 is TGTGCCAGCATTCAAAGGACAGACACTGAAGCTTTCTTT. The chain carries TRBV6-1 and TRBJ1-1; D is possibly TRBD1 (6 bases). Trimming removed 7 bases at V and 3 bases at J, with 12 bases between. The length of the CDR3 is 13 residues. CDR1 and CDR2 from the germline V gene are MNHNS and SASEGT.

V gene TRBV12-3 or TRBV12-4 combines with J gene TRBJ2-3, with D possibly being TRBD2 (5 bases). Trimming cost V 3 bases and J 11 bases, with 21 bases left between them. The CDR3 covers 15 residues. The CDR3 coding sequence is TGTGCCAGCAGTTTGGGGAGAGGGAGCACAGATGTGCAGTATTTT. Translation gives CASSLGRGSTDVQYF.

This clonotype came up a few times. The chain recombines TRBV6-6 with TRBJ2-1; 8 nucleotides match TRBD1. V lost 6 bases and J lost 8; bases outside the gene matches: 12. There are 15 residues in the CDR3. Germline-derived CDR1 and CDR2 are MNHNY and SVGAGI (reference sequence). The CDR3 nucleotides are TGTGCCAGCAGAAGTGGACAGGGAATCTTCTATGAGCAGTTCTTC. Amino acids: CASRSGQGIFYEQFF.

The chain carries TRBV9 and TRBJ2-3; 12 nucleotides agree with TRBD2. V was pared by 0 bases and J by 3 bases, with 5 bases of the junction left unmatched. CDR3 length: 17 amino acids. Germline values: CDR1 SGDLS, CDR2 YYNGEE. Here the CDR3 reads CASSVATSGGGTDTQYF. CDR3 DNA sequence: TGTGCCAGCAGCGTAGCGACTAGCGGGGGAGGAACAGATACGCAGTATTTT. The full variable domain, its missing parts supplied by reference TRBV9 and TRBJ2-3, is DSGVTQTPKHLITATGQRVTLRCSPRSGDLSVYWYQQSLDQGLQFLIQYYNGEERAKGNILERFSAQQFPDLHSELNLSSLELGDSALYFCASSVATSGGGTDTQYFGPGTRLTVL.